These 9 T cell receptor beta chains were sequenced from one sample in a study of cytomegalovirus exposure and HLA in healthy donors. 13 Jbeta primers and 60 Vbeta primers were used for the PCR. The method was immunoSEQ multiplex PCR; TCRdb's version includes in-frame clones alone and lacks a portion of them. The sample contains approximately 160,000 clones, about three quarters of which appear only once. Material: PBMCs. These receptors came from a man younger than 35 in good health and CMV-seronegative.

This clone was counted only a few times. The genes are TRBV6-6 and TRBJ1-4, with D maybe TRBD1 (5 bases). Germline loops: CDR1 MNHNY, CDR2 SVGAGI (reference sequence). Trimming shortened V by 0 bases and J by 2 bases, and 7 bases separated the two germline ends. There are 15 residues in the CDR3. The CDR3 DNA follows: TGTGCCAGCAGTTACTCAGGGGTGACTAATGAAAAACTGTTTTTT. Protein sequence: CASSYSGVTNEKLFF.

The chain has TRBV19 and TRBJ2-7; possibly TRBD1 for D (6 bases). This CDR3 region has 15 residues. V lost 4 bases and J 3 bases, leaving 16 bases between the germline ends. Germline V gives CDR1 LNHDA, CDR2 SQIVND (reference sequence). CDR3 bases: TGTGCCAGTAGTAGCCAGCCCGGACAGATCTACGAGCAGTACTTC. Translating it yields CASSSQPGQIYEQYF.

This clone was counted once. This sequence joins TRBV18 and TRBJ2-7, with a tentative D call TRBD1 (5 bases). V shed 4 bases and J shed 6 bases, with 16 bases lying between them. CDR1 is KGHSH, CDR2 LQKENI, per germline. CDR3 length: 14 residues. The CDR3 here is CASSREGVDGEQYF. The CDR3 nucleotides are TGTGCCAGCTCACGGGAAGGGGTCGATGGCGAGCAGTACTTC.

The chain combines TRBV9 with TRBJ1-1, with D unresolved. The CDR3 has 18 amino acids. Between the trimmed V and J ends, which lost 2 bases and 2 bases, there was a span of 22 bases. CDR1 and CDR2 from the germline V gene are SGDLS and YYNGEE. The CDR3 DNA sequence: TGTGCCAGCAGCGTTTCCCCCCGAGGCCTAGATCTTAACACTGAAGCTTTCTTT. This encodes CASSVSPRGLDLNTEAFF.

V gene TRBV5-1 combines with J gene TRBJ2-5; TRBD1 matches 8 bases. Germline assignment: CDR1 SGHRS and CDR2 YFSETQ. The CDR3 consists of 14 residues. Trimming removed 3 bases from V and 5 bases from J; junction bases left unmatched: 6. CDR3 coding DNA: TGCGCCAGCAGCTCAGGGGGCGCAGGGGAGACCCAGTACTTC. Residues: CASSSGGAGETQYF.

The chain couples TRBV10-3 to TRBJ1-1; a possible D gene is TRBD1 (5 bases). CDR3 length equals 13 residues. V lost 3 bases and J lost 2, with 7 bases in between. Germline loops: CDR1 ENHRY, CDR2 SYGVKD. CDR3 sequence (DNA): TGTGCCATCAGTGAAGGGGCAAACACTGAAGCTTTCTTT. This sequence encodes CAISEGANTEAFF.

The rearrangement uses TRBV6-5 and TRBJ2-7; possibly TRBD1 for D (6 bases). V lost 0 bases and J 5 bases, leaving 11 bases between the germline ends. CDR3 size: 14 residues. Per germline, CDR1 MNHEY and CDR2 SVGAGI. The CDR3 here is CASSYSAGVNEQYF. The CDR3 bases are TGTGCCAGCAGTTACTCGGCAGGGGTCAACGAGCAGTACTTC.

The V call is TRBV9, the J call TRBJ2-3, with 8 bases fitting TRBD1. With V trimmed by 3 bases and J by 4 bases, 10 bases remained unmatched. The CDR3 is 16 amino acids. The germline V gene encodes CDR1 SGDLS and CDR2 YYNGEE. The CDR3 region is CASSARTGKDADTQYF. CDR3 nucleotide sequence: TGTGCCAGCAGCGCCCGGACAGGGAAAGACGCAGATACGCAGTATTTT.

The rearrangement uses TRBV10-1 and TRBJ2-1; possibly TRBD2 for D (7 bases). Germline loops: CDR1 WNHNN, CDR2 SYGVQD (reference sequence). This CDR3 has 16 amino acids. Trimming removed 0 bases from V and 9 bases from J, with 18 bases in between. The CDR3: CASSESGGPSTSEQFF. The CDR3 DNA follows: TGCGCCAGCAGTGAGTCGGGGGGGCCTAGCACCAGTGAGCAGTTCTTC.